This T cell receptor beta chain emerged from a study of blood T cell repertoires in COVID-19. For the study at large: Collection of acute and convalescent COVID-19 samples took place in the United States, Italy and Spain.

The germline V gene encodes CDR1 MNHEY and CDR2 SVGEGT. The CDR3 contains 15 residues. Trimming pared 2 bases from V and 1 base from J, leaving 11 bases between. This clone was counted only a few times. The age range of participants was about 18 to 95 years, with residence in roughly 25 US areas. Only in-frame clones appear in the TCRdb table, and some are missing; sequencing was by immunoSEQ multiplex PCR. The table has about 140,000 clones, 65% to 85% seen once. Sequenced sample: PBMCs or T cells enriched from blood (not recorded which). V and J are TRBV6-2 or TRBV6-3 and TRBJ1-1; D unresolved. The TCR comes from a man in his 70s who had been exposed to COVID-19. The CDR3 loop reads CASSYKWATNTEAFF. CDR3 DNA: TGTGCCAGCAGTTACAAATGGGCCACGAACACTGAAGCTTTCTTT.